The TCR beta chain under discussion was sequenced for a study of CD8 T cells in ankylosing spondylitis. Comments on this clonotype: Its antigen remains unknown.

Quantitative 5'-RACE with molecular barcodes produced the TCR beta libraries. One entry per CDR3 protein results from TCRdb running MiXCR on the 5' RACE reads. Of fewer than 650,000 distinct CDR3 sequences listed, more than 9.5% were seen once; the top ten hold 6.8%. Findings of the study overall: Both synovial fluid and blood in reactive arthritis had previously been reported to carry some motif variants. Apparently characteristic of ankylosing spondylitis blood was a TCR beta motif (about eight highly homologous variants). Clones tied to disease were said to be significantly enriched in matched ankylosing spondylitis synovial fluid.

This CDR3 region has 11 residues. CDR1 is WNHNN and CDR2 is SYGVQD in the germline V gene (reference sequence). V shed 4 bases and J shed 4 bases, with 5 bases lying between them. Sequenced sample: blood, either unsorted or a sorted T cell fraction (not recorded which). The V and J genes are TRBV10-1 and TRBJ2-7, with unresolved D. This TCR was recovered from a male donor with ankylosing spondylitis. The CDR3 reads CASSGLYEQYV. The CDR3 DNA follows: TGCGCCAGCAGTGGCCTTTACGAGCAGTACGTC.